At least ten counts were recorded for the clone carrying this TCR beta chain. Its specificity is not known. This entry belongs to a study of read filtering for tumor transcriptome and immune sequencing. Study background: Among patients, roughly 17 were male and about 15 female, aged about 47 to 85 (mean around 68).

The ends were cut back, 7 bases at V and 0 bases at J, with 7 bases in the middle. CDR1 is SEHNR and CDR2 is FQNEAQ in the germline V gene (reference sequence). CDR3 length: 14 residues. This library used about 400 ng RNA and molecular barcoded adaptors spanning alpha/delta and beta/gamma chains. TCRdb used MiXCR to reprocess the reads, holding one entry per CDR3 protein. The sample lists roughly 38,000 distinct CDR3 sequences, roughly 13% occurring once. Broader study findings: Single-read clonotypes: roughly 82% of IR-seq clonotypes (approximately 3.7% of reads), roughly 70% of RNA-seq clonotypes (around 48% of reads). Without single-read clonotypes, shared clonotype proportions correlated more between IR-seq and RNA-seq.

The V and J genes are TRBV7-9 and TRBJ2-6; D is undetermined. The source of this sequence is a donor aged 40 or older with multiple myeloma. Specimen: a population of CD138-negative cells sorted from bone marrow. In DNA, the CDR3 is TGTGCCAGCACCCTAGTCTCTGGGGCCAACGTCCTGACTTTC. Protein: CASTLVSGANVLTF.